This entry concerns a single TCR beta chain. This sample is drawn from a study of blood T cell repertoires in COVID-19. For the study at large: There were acute and convalescent COVID-19 samples, and they came from the United States, Italy and Spain. T cells, B-cell-depleted T cells, or PBMCs supplied cDNA or gDNA.

Germline trimming cut 8 bases from V and 4 bases from J; bases unmatched to any gene: 3. This CDR3 is 13 amino acids long. In the original analysis: Estimation of nucleated cell counts was performed using reference gene primer amplification. Produced via immunoSEQ multiplex PCR; TCRdb's table is partial and in-frame only. The V and J calls and clone size were taken over from that table, and D and trimming were inferred from the DNA. The top ten clones hold around an eighth of a sample with approximately 190,000 clones, around 84% of them seen once. The receptor comes from a man younger than 40 with active or convalescent COVID-19. Sequencing was carried out using peripheral blood. The chain employs TRBV12-3 or TRBV12-4 and TRBJ2-1; TRBD1 matches 9 bases. The CDR3 region is CASGTGWYNEQFF. CDR3 nucleotide sequence: TGTGCCAGCGGGACAGGGTGGTACAATGAGCAGTTCTTC.